Listed here are 10 T cell receptor beta chains from one sample, sequenced in a study of blood T cell repertoires in COVID-19. The assay was immunoSEQ multiplex PCR, and TCRdb's table has in-frame clones only and misses some. The sample gives about 300,000 clones, roughly 89% of which show up once; about 1.7% is in the top ten. The specimen sequenced was peripheral blood. Receptors were obtained from a woman in her 30s with COVID-19, enrolled during active disease.

The chain recombines TRBV4-1 with TRBJ1-2; D uncertain. Trimming took off 0 bases at V and 2 bases at J, with 13 bases between the two ends. Per the germline V gene, CDR1 is MGHRA and CDR2 is YSYEKL. The length of the CDR3 is 16 residues. The CDR3 DNA follows: TGCGCCAGCAGCCAAGAAAATCATGGGCCAAACTATGGCTACACCTTC. It yields the protein CASSQENHGPNYGYTF.

In nucleotides, the CDR3 is TGTGCCAGCAGCTTCCCAGGGAATTCACCCCTCCACTTT. Amino acid sequence: CASSFPGNSPLHF. The chain joins TRBV7-2 to TRBJ1-6, with D tentatively TRBD1 (5 bases). Germline V gene data show CDR1 as SGHTA and CDR2 as FQGNSA. Between the trimmed V and J ends, which lost 3 bases and 7 bases, there was a span of 7 bases. CDR3 length: 13 residues.

The chain employs TRBV19 and TRBJ2-2; tentative D call: TRBD1 (6 bases). The CDR3 has 14 amino acids. V was clipped by 7 bases and J by 5 bases, with 14 bases between them. The germline CDR1 and CDR2 sequences are LNHDA and SQIVND (reference sequence). DNA for the CDR3: TGTGCCAGTACCATGGGACATACAACCGGGGAGCTGTTTTTT. Its protein is CASTMGHTTGELFF.

This chain links TRBV3-1 (or the pseudogene TRBV3-2) with TRBJ1-2, with no clear D. CDR3 length: 14 amino acids. Trimming took 4 bases from V and 0 from J, leaving 9 bases between them. Germline CDR1 and CDR2: LGHDT and YNNKEL (reference sequence). The CDR3 nucleotides read TGTGCCAGCAGCCGCTTGACTGCTAACTATGGCTACACCTTC. Its translation: CASSRLTANYGYTF.

This clone was seen a few times. The chain carries TRBV6-5 and TRBJ1-4, with 7 bases fitting TRBD1. This CDR3 has 14 residues. Germline V gene sequence: CDR1 MNHEY, CDR2 SVGAGI. Germline trimming cut 2 bases from V and 11 bases from J; bases unmatched to any gene: 8. CDR3 sequence (DNA): TGTGCCAGCAGTTACCTGAGGGGGGACAGTAAACTGTTTTTT. Its protein is CASSYLRGDSKLFF.

The rearrangement links TRBV5-1 to TRBJ1-4; D is undetermined. This CDR3 contains 13 residues. Germline CDR1 and CDR2: SGHRS and YFSETQ. Trimming shortened V by 2 bases and J by 7 bases, and 9 bases separated the two germline ends. CDR3 in amino acids: CASSFQRGEKLFF. DNA of the CDR3: TGCGCCAGCAGCTTTCAAAGAGGTGAAAAACTGTTTTTT.

The gene calls are TRBV19 and TRBJ1-1; D uncertain. V lost 3 bases to trimming and J lost 5 bases, with 10 bases between them. The V gene's germline CDR1 is LNHDA and CDR2 SQIVND (reference sequence). This CDR3 is built from 13 residues. The CDR3 sequence: CASSISRRTEAFF. CDR3 sequence (DNA): TGTGCCAGTAGTATTAGCCGTAGAACTGAAGCTTTCTTT.

The chain couples TRBV4-2 to TRBJ1-4; 8 nucleotides align to TRBD1. Germline V gene lookup returns CDR1 LGHNA and CDR2 YNFKEQ. The V and J ends lost 0 bases and 8 bases, in that order; junction bases with no gene match: 8. CDR3 length: 16 residues. The CDR3 DNA follows: TGTGCCAGCAGCCAAGATCTCACAGGGGGGTACGAAAAACTGTTTTTT. Residues: CASSQDLTGGYEKLFF.

This chain connects TRBV6-2 or TRBV6-3 to TRBJ1-5; D is uncertain. Trimming shortened V by 5 bases and J by 6 bases, and 11 bases separated the two germline ends. CDR3 length: 13 amino acids. CDR1 is MNHEY and CDR2 is SVGEGT in the germline V gene. CDR3 DNA: TGTGCCAGCAGTCTGTCAGTTGGTCAGCCCCAGCATTTT. This translates into CASSLSVGQPQHF.

The sample holds a few counts of this clone. V gene TRBV28 combines with J gene TRBJ1-1, with D maybe TRBD1 (6 bases). The germline CDR1 and CDR2 sequences are MDHEN and SYDVKM. Trimming removed 6 bases from V and 0 bases from J, with 17 bases in between. The CDR3 sequence is 16 residues long. CDR3 in DNA: TGTGCCAGCAGAATGAAAAGGGGACAAATGAACACTGAAGCTTTCTTT. Residues: CASRMKRGQMNTEAFF.